This T cell receptor (beta chain) was documented in a study of shared T cell receptors in the human thymus (dated by TCRdb to about 2021). Regarding the complete study: The study investigated the way shared, self-reactive T-cell receptor alpha chains are produced in the human thymus.

Libraries were constructed by the immunoSEQ multiplex PCR assay. TCRdb carries this immuneACCESS record with in-frame sequences only. Its versions omit some clonotypes, under half of them owing to an unresolved V gene in the studies checked, with the rest unexplained. The sample contains more than 550,000 clones, 80% to 90% of them found a single time. Roughly 0.0089% of the sample is in the top ten clones. There are 16 amino acids in the CDR3, from cysteine to phenylalanine inclusive. The entry retains the CDR3 DNA only, 48 bases that are in frame from base 1. V trim: 3 bases; J trim: 1 base; unmatched bases: 9. In the germline V gene, CDR1 corresponds to SGHRS and CDR2 to YFSETQ. In regard to this clone: Its antigen has not been determined. No much larger clone exists at a distance of one base, and base qualities are not known.

These data were likewise used in another study, on human thymus T cells. The second publication reports: Donors were immunologically healthy infants undergoing open corrective cardiac surgery for congenital heart defects in Finland. Thymus tissue was collected as surgical resects that were removed during corrective cardiac surgery. Both the thymic and the peripheral blood repertoires appeared to show biased V and J gene segment usage. The related research reported highly overlapping thymic TCR repertoires among unrelated individuals. The study used under ten infant thymus samples plus four related peripheral blood samples to characterize TCR alpha and beta repertoires. The cohort included six male and two female infants, with donor ages spanning 7 to 244 days. After being mechanically released from the tissue, thymocytes were kept at -70 degrees C in pellets of roughly 10-30 million cells. A QIAsymphony instrument was used to extract genomic DNA from the frozen cell pellets. TCRB and TCRAD loci were amplified from a standardized quantity of quality-controlled genomic DNA using the immunoSEQ multiplex PCR assay. Amplicons spanned the V(D)J region at a length sufficient to cover the CDR3 and identify V and J genes. The commercial immunoSEQ service was used to sequence amplicons on an Illumina platform. Primer bias and sequencing errors were corrected using previously described methods, and TCRAD and TCRB definitions followed the IMGT database. Analysis of the repertoires was done with immunoSEQ Analyzer 3.0 and VDJTools and included basic statistics, V/J segment usage, diversity estimates, rarefaction and pairwise overlap. Chao1, ChaoE, Efron-Thisted, Shannon and inverse Simpson indices were used to estimate diversity, which was also estimated on datasets down-sampled to the smallest sample. Repertoire overlap was determined by strict matching of CDR3 nucleotide sequence, V gene and J gene, and Jaccard-based multidimensional scaling clustering was applied. On average, thymus samples gave 750,000 to 1,000,000 unique TCRB clonotypes, whereas blood samples gave around 80,000.

This clonotype was sampled from a boy in the first two years of life with a congenital heart defect. Donor details come from another sample of the same person, matched by shared clones. Sequences were obtained from thymocytes. The chain is made from TRBV5-1 and TRBJ2-7; 8 bases in the junction line up with TRBD2. The CDR3 region reads CASSYKTSDTSYEQYF. The nucleotide sequence reads as follows: TGCGCCAGCAGCTATAAGACTAGCGACACTTCCTACGAGCAGTACTTC.